The clone carrying this TCR beta chain has just one count. This sample was taken from a study of immune characterization of retroperitoneal liposarcoma. Using its own MiXCR run on the PCR reads, TCRdb lists one record per CDR3 protein. The repertoire holds 10,000 or so distinct CDR3 sequences, with around a quarter as singletons. This CDR3 comprises 16 residues. Germline CDR1 is SGHTA and CDR2 is FQGNSA. What was sequenced was tumor tissue. The sequence was collected from a male donor with retroperitoneal liposarcoma. The chain is built from TRBV7-2 and TRBJ2-1; a possible D gene is TRBD1 (5 bases). The J call may be mistaken, given a closer DNA end match to TRBJ2-4. The CDR3: CASSLGGKVAKNIQYF. The CDR3 DNA is TGTGCCAGCAGCTTAGGGGGCAAAGTAGCCAAAAACATTCAGTACTTC.